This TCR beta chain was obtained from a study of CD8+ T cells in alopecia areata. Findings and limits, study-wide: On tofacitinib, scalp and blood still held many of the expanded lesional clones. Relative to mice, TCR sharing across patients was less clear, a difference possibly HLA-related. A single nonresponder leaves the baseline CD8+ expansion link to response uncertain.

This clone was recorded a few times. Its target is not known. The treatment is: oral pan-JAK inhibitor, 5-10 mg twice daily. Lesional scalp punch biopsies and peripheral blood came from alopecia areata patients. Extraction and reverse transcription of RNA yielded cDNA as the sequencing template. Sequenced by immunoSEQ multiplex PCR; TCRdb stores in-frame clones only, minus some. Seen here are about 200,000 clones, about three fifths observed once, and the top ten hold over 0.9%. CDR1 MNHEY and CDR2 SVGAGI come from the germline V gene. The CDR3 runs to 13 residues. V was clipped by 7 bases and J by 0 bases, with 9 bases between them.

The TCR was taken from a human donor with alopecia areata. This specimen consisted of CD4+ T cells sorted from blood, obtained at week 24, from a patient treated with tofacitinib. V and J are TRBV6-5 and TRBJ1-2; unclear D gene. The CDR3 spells CASIGSPNYGYTF. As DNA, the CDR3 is TGTGCCAGCATTGGCAGCCCTAACTATGGCTACACCTTC.